The 15 T cell receptor beta chains listed next were all sequenced from one sample in a study of a mutant IDH1 vaccine in newly diagnosed glioma. Profiled with immunoSEQ multiplex PCR; TCRdb holds only in-frame clones, not every one. The table records approximately 25,000 clones, 82% of them present only once. Time point noted: week 47, end of study. Doses of 300 ug of mutant IDH1 20-mer peptide were given with topical imiquimod. No antigen has been assigned to these receptors. The sequencing here drew on PBMCs, taken from a glioma patient whose treatment included an IDH1 peptide vaccine. These receptor sequences come from a man aged 35 to 55 with glioma. Some clones in this sample may be carry-over from other donors' samples.

The chain joins TRBV5-6 to TRBJ1-2; D remains ambiguous. The V end was cut by 4 bases, the J end by 8 bases, with 9 bases between. This CDR3 comprises 11 residues. In germline, CDR1 is SGHDT, CDR2 YYEEEE. The CDR3 sequence is CASSGPAGYTF. Here the CDR3 DNA reads TGTGCCAGCAGCGGACCGGCAGGCTACACCTTC.

The chain joins TRBV19 to TRBJ1-4, with 8 bases lining up with TRBD1. Trimming took 8 bases from V and 7 from J; bases not matched to a gene: 6. Germline lookup yields CDR1 LNHDA and CDR2 SQIVND (reference sequence). This CDR3 is built from 13 residues. In DNA form, the CDR3 reads TGTGCCAGTCTTAGACAGGGGAGTGAAAAACTGTTTTTT. This translates into CASLRQGSEKLFF.

This chain connects TRBV19 to TRBJ1-5, with TRBD1 matching 10 bases. V shed 3 bases and J 6 bases; nucleotides not matched to a gene: 8. The CDR3 sequence is 16 residues long. CDR1 LNHDA and CDR2 SQIVND come from the germline V gene (reference sequence). DNA for the CDR3: TGTGCCAGTAGTATCCGACAGGGGGCTTTCTTTCAGCCCCAGCATTTT. This gives the protein CASSIRQGAFFQPQHF.

This sequence joins TRBV28 and TRBJ1-1; 8 bases align to TRBD1. CDR1 and CDR2 from the germline V gene are MDHEN and SYDVKM. This CDR3 has 12 amino acids. With V trimmed by 2 bases and J by 10 bases, 3 bases remained unmatched. The CDR3 DNA reads as TGTGCCAGCAGTTTAAGGGACAGGAGAGCTTTCTTT. Translating it yields CASSLRDRRAFF. Complete variable domain (other parts from reference TRBV28 and TRBJ1-1): DVKVTQSSRYLVKRTGEKVFLECVQDMDHENMFWYRQDPGLGLRLIYFSYDVKMKEKGDIPEGYSVSREKKERFSLILESASTNQTSMYLCASSLRDRRAFFGQGTRLTVV.

A few counts support this clone. The chain links TRBV6-5 to TRBJ2-5; TRBD1 matches at 10 bases. The germline CDR1 and CDR2 sequences are MNHEY and SVGAGI. The CDR3 spans 15 residues. Losses at the gene ends were 0 bases for V and 6 bases for J; bases not matched to a gene: 4. CDR3 DNA: TGTGCCAGCAGTTACTCGGGACAGGGGATAAAGACCCAGTACTTC. This gives the protein CASSYSGQGIKTQYF.

V and J are TRBV5-1 and TRBJ2-1; 8 nucleotides match TRBD2. This CDR3 is built from 15 residues. Trimming cost V 4 bases and J 2 bases; bases outside gene matches: 5. Germline V CDR1 and CDR2: SGHRS, YFSETQ. CDR3 in DNA: TGCGCCAGCAGCCCTCGGGGGGGCCCCTACAATGAGCAGTTCTTC. As protein: CASSPRGGPYNEQFF. Using reference TRBV5-1 and TRBJ2-1 for the parts outside the CDR3, the full variable domain is KAGVTQTPRYLIKTRGQQVTLSCSPISGHRSVSWYQQTPGQGLQFLFEYFSETQRNKGNFPGRFSGRQFSNSRSEMNVSTLELGDSALYLCASSPRGGPYNEQFFGPGTRLTVL.

The J gene is TRBJ1-2, the V gene TRBV7-2, with D unclear. Looked up from germline, CDR1 is SGHTA and CDR2 is FQGNSA. The CDR3 covers 14 residues. Trimming left V 0 bases short and J 2 bases short, with 7 bases between. This CDR3 reads CASSLAGTNYGYTF. The CDR3 DNA reads as TGTGCCAGCAGCTTAGCGGGCACCAACTATGGCTACACCTTC.

The chain carries TRBV5-4 and TRBJ2-1; 10 bases are shared with TRBD1. The V gene's germline CDR1 is SGHNT and CDR2 YYREEE (reference sequence). This CDR3 comprises 17 residues. The V segment lost 5 bases and the J segment 6 bases; nucleotides outside the gene matches: 14. DNA of the CDR3: TGTGCCAGCAGTTCTCTTAAGGGGACAGGGGTTTCCAATGAGCAGTTCTTC. It specifies CASSSLKGTGVSNEQFF.

This chain joins TRBV5-5 and TRBJ1-5; no clear D. CDR3 size: 15 residues. Trimming removed 1 base at V and 2 bases at J, with 10 bases between. The germline V gene has CDR1 SGHKS and CDR2 YYEKEE (reference sequence). DNA of the CDR3: TGTGCCAGCAGCTTGTTGGCCACAGGCAATCAGCCCCAGCATTTT. The encoded protein is CASSLLATGNQPQHF.

The chain couples TRBV9 to TRBJ2-3; no clear D. CDR3 length equals 14 residues. Trimming removed 3 bases from V and 0 bases from J, with 8 bases in between. The germline gives CDR1 SGDLS, CDR2 YYNGEE. The CDR3 region has the DNA TGTGCCAGCAGCGAGGGTATCAGCACAGATACGCAGTATTTT. Translated, it gives CASSEGISTDTQYF. Drawing the rest from reference TRBV9 and TRBJ2-3, the complete variable domain is DSGVTQTPKHLITATGQRVTLRCSPRSGDLSVYWYQQSLDQGLQFLIQYYNGEERAKGNILERFSAQQFPDLHSELNLSSLELGDSALYFCASSEGISTDTQYFGPGTRLTVL.

This clone was picked up one time. This CDR3 is CASSLRWGGSNYGYTF. Written as DNA, the CDR3 is TGTGCCAGCAGCTTGCGCTGGGGAGGGAGCAACTATGGCTACACCTTC. This chain connects TRBV7-8 to TRBJ1-2, with D unresolved. Germline CDR1 reads SGHVS; CDR2 reads FQNEAQ. This CDR3 is built from 16 residues. Trimming took off 3 bases at V and 2 bases at J, with 16 bases between the two ends. The whole variable domain, filled in from reference TRBV7-8 and TRBJ1-2, reads GAGVSQSPRYKVAKRGQDVALRCDPISGHVSLFWYQQALGQGPEFLTYFQNEAQLDKSGLPSDRFFAERPEGSVSTLKIQRTQQEDSAVYLCASSLRWGGSNYGYTFGSGTRLTVV.

The V and J genes are TRBV11-3 and TRBJ2-5; 10 bases map to TRBD2. This CDR3 region has 18 residues. The J segment lost 4 bases and the V segment lost 2 bases, leaving 13 bases of the junction unmatched. CDR1 SGHNT and CDR2 YENEEA come from the germline V gene. The CDR3 sequence: CASSLSRLAGDWRETQYF. The CDR3 DNA is TGTGCCAGCAGCTTAAGTCGTCTAGCGGGGGACTGGAGAGAGACCCAGTACTTC.

This clone was picked up a small number of times. V gene TRBV2 combines with J gene TRBJ1-5; possible D gene TRBD1, 5 bases. CDR3 length equals 14 residues. Trimming removed 6 bases at V and 3 bases at J, with 12 bases between. Germline CDR1 SNHLY, CDR2 FYNNEI. The CDR3 sequence: CASREGPFNQPQHF. CDR3 bases: TGTGCCAGCAGGGAGGGACCGTTCAATCAGCCCCAGCATTTT.

This clone was found once. The rearrangement joins TRBV30 to TRBJ1-6; 9 bases line up with TRBD1. CDR3 length equals 13 residues. Looked up from germline, CDR1 is GTSNPN and CDR2 is SVGIG (reference sequence). V gave up 6 bases and J gave up 7 bases; unmatched junction bases: 4. The CDR3 here is CACGQGLNSPLHF. The CDR3 coding sequence is TGTGCCTGTGGACAGGGGTTAAATTCACCCCTCCACTTT.

The chain couples TRBV7-2 to TRBJ2-5; D is unclear. This CDR3 comprises 14 residues. Germline-derived CDR1 and CDR2 are SGHTA and FQGNSA. V gave up 0 bases and J gave up 2 bases, with 7 bases separating them. In DNA, the CDR3 is TGTGCCAGCAGCTTAGCGTTCGGGCAAGAGACCCAGTACTTC. Amino acids: CASSLAFGQETQYF.